This T cell receptor (beta chain) originates from a study of beta chain features in type 1 diabetes. Overall study results and limits: In all four CD4+ subsets, TCRB CDR3 length was significantly, moderately reduced in type 1 diabetes.

This clone was detected a few times. Its antigen is unknown. Investigators reverse transcribed all isolated RNA, so they sequenced expressed TCRB transcripts. Naive, central memory and regulatory T cell samples yielded around 3.5 million reads on average. TCRdb's table, derived via immunoSEQ multiplex PCR, lists solely in-frame clones and lacks some. The sample yields around 600,000 clones, around 12% seen once. The TCR sequence derives from a man aged 30 to 45 with type 1 diabetes. Sample: naive CD4+ T cells from blood.

The CDR3 DNA reads as TGTGCCAGCAGTGACTCACAGGCGGGACAGGGTCTGGATACGCAGTATTTT. Protein product: CASSDSQAGQGLDTQYF. V usage is TRBV6-4 and J usage is TRBJ2-3, with TRBD1 matching 9 bases. Per the germline V gene, CDR1 is MRHNA and CDR2 is SNTAGT. The CDR3 has 17 amino acids. Trimming at V came to 0 bases and at J to 6 bases, leaving 10 bases not matched to a gene.